This entry is about one T cell receptor (beta chain). The CDR3 is made up of 15 amino acids. Germline V lookup: CDR1 SGHNT, CDR2 YENEEA. Trimming stripped 4 bases from V and 4 bases from J, with 16 bases between. This entry belongs to a study of tumor-infiltrating lymphocytes in primary liver carcinoma. As for the study in general: Surgical resection was the treatment these patients received for primary liver carcinoma. Each sample had roughly 3.65 to 7.5 million productive TCRbeta reads regardless of tissue type.

The input was 450 to 550 ng total RNA; TCR beta cDNA was made from it with a constant-region primer. Slightly modified ARM-PCR, run as three nested multiplex PCR rounds, produced the TCR beta libraries. Forward primers for TRBV1-TRBV30 and a C-beta reverse primer served the first two PCR rounds, at roughly 10 cycles each. TCRdb re-called the multiplex PCR reads with MiXCR, one entry per CDR3 protein. This sample has about 330,000 distinct CDR3 sequences, with 65% found just once. Germline DNA was also extracted, with blood RNA taken from unsorted whole blood. Patients were treatment-naive with chronic HBV infection. Sampling before surgery obtained around 4.4 milliliters of peripheral blood.

Input material: peripheral blood. V gene TRBV11-3 combines with J gene TRBJ2-5; TRBD1 might be the D (7 bases). This clonotype was obtained from a man aged 40-49 years with primary liver carcinoma and hepatitis B virus infection. The chain's CDR3 is CASSSGGTARETQYF. The CDR3 DNA reads as TGTGCCAGCAGCTCAGGAGGGACAGCACGAGAGACCCAGTACTTC.